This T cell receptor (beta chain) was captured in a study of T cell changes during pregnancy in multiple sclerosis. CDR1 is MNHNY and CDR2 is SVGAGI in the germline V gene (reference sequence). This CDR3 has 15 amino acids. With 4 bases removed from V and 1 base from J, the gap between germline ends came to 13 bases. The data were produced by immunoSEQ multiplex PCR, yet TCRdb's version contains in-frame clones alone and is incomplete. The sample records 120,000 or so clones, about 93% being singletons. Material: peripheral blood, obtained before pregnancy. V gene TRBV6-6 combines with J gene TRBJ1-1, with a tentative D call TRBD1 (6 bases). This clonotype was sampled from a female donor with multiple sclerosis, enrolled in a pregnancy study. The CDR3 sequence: CASSFSAGANTEAFF. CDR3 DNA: TGTGCCAGCAGTTTCTCCGCGGGGGCGAACACTGAAGCTTTCTTT.